The 29 T cell receptor beta chains listed next were all sequenced from one sample in a study of blood T cell repertoires in COVID-19. The table came from immunoSEQ multiplex PCR; TCRdb's copy has only in-frame clones and leaves some out. The table includes roughly 120,000 clones, about 84% detected once. What was sequenced was peripheral blood. These receptors came from a human donor in a cohort sampled during active COVID-19.

The chain has TRBV19 and TRBJ1-6, with D perhaps matching TRBD1 (5 bases). Germline CDR1 and CDR2: LNHDA and SQIVND (reference sequence). The CDR3 totals 12 residues. The V and J ends lost 7 bases and 9 bases respectively, with 10 bases between them. The CDR3 region is CASNWGGSPLHF. DNA for the CDR3: TGTGCCAGTAATTGGGGGGGTTCACCCCTCCACTTT.

The V call is TRBV18, the J call TRBJ1-1; 7 positions agree with TRBD1. CDR1 KGHSH and CDR2 LQKENI come from the germline V gene. This CDR3 has 15 amino acids. V shed 8 bases, J shed 0 bases, and the junction held 9 bases outside the gene matches. The CDR3 bases are TGTGCCAGCAGATCACAGGGGTCCATGAACACTGAAGCTTTCTTT. Residues: CASRSQGSMNTEAFF.

This clone was recorded once. The V call is TRBV28, the J call TRBJ1-1, with a possible D match to TRBD1 (5 bases). The V end was cut by 2 bases, the J end by 1 base, with 11 bases between. This CDR3 region has 15 residues. Germline lookup yields CDR1 MDHEN and CDR2 SYDVKM. CDR3 coding DNA: TGTGCCAGCAGTTTAACAGGTCCTTCGAACACTGAAGCTTTCTTT. This sequence encodes CASSLTGPSNTEAFF.

V is TRBV19 and J is TRBJ1-5; 9 bases are shared with TRBD1. V trimming: 4 bases; J trimming: 1 base; junction bases outside the gene matches: 5. CDR1 and CDR2 (germline): LNHDA, SQIVND (reference sequence). This CDR3 is built from 16 residues. The CDR3 bases are TGTGCCAGTAGTAAGTTACAGGGGGCAAGCAATCAGCCCCAGCATTTT. Its translation: CASSKLQGASNQPQHF.

V and J are TRBV19 and TRBJ1-1; 8 bases align to TRBD1. Germline CDR1 reads LNHDA; CDR2 reads SQIVND (reference sequence). CDR3 length equals 15 residues. V was clipped by 5 bases and J by 8 bases; unmatched bases: 13. CDR3 in amino acids: CASSHLQGGEGEAFF. The CDR3 DNA is TGTGCCAGTAGTCACCTACAGGGGGGCGAAGGAGAAGCTTTCTTT. The whole variable domain, filled in from reference TRBV19 and TRBJ1-1, reads DGGITQSPKYLFRKEGQNVTLSCEQNLNHDAMYWYRQDPGQGLRLIYYSQIVNDFQKGDIAEGYSVSREKKESFPLTVTSAQKNPTAFYLCASSHLQGGEGEAFFGQGTRLTVV.

V gene TRBV2 combines with J gene TRBJ2-1, with a possible D match to TRBD2 (6 bases). This CDR3 is built from 14 residues. V was shortened by 5 bases and J by 7 bases, with 15 bases between the two germline ends. Germline V CDR1 and CDR2: SNHLY, FYNNEI. The CDR3 region has the DNA TGTGCCAGCAGTACGCGGACTATATCAAATGAGCAGTTCTTC. Translation: CASSTRTISNEQFF.

The chain has TRBV18 and TRBJ1-3, with D possibly being TRBD1 (6 bases). V lost 5 bases, J lost 1 base, and 12 bases lay in between. This CDR3 is 15 amino acids long. Germline CDR1 is KGHSH and CDR2 is LQKENI. CDR3 DNA sequence: TGTGCCAGCTCAGAGGGGGAACCTTCTGGAAACACCATATATTTT. Translation gives CASSEGEPSGNTIYF.

This clone was found a few times. This chain uses TRBV18 with TRBJ1-2, with D uncertain. V dropped 2 bases and J dropped 2 bases, with 12 bases sitting between them. The CDR3 is 15 amino acids. From germline, CDR1 is KGHSH and CDR2 LQKENI. The CDR3 DNA follows: TGTGCCAGCTCACCAAGCTACAGCTTCAACTATGGCTACACCTTC. Its protein is CASSPSYSFNYGYTF.

V is TRBV18 and J is TRBJ1-2; TRBD1 agrees at 9 bases. The V segment lost 3 bases and the J segment 3 bases; nucleotides outside the gene matches: 5. The CDR3 runs to 15 residues. Germline CDR1 reads KGHSH; CDR2 reads LQKENI. CDR3 protein: CASSPRQGEDYGYTF. CDR3 DNA: TGTGCCAGCTCACCGCGACAGGGGGAAGACTATGGCTACACCTTC.

V gene TRBV5-1 combines with J gene TRBJ1-2; no clear D gene. V was clipped by 0 bases and J by 0 bases, with 6 bases between them. CDR3 length: 14 amino acids. The germline gives CDR1 SGHRS, CDR2 YFSETQ. In DNA, the CDR3 is TGCGCCAGCAGCTTGGCTCCTCCTAACTATGGCTACACCTTC. Translated, it gives CASSLAPPNYGYTF.

This chain uses TRBV14 with TRBJ2-3; 10 nucleotides line up with TRBD2. Germline loops: CDR1 SGHDN, CDR2 FVKESK. Trimming cost V 2 bases and J 3 bases; bases outside gene matches: 8. This CDR3 spans 17 amino acids. The CDR3 loop reads CASSQSNGLAATDTQYF. The CDR3 DNA sequence: TGTGCCAGCAGCCAATCCAACGGACTAGCGGCAACAGATACGCAGTATTTT.

The J gene is TRBJ1-4, the V gene TRBV14, with D possibly matching TRBD1 (6 bases). This CDR3 has 14 amino acids. From germline, CDR1 is SGHDN and CDR2 FVKESK. Trimming left V 4 bases short and J 9 bases short, with 15 bases between. In DNA, the CDR3 is TGTGCCAGCAGCCGAAATTCAGGGGTTCAAAAACTGTTTTTT. This encodes CASSRNSGVQKLFF.

The rearrangement joins TRBV5-4 to TRBJ1-1; D not certain. Looked up from germline, CDR1 is SGHNT and CDR2 is YYREEE (reference sequence). V was shortened by 3 bases and J by 7 bases, with 19 bases between the two germline ends. The CDR3 covers 15 residues. CDR3 sequence reads: CASSSSGVIVGEAFF. CDR3 sequence (DNA): TGTGCCAGCAGCTCGTCCGGGGTGATCGTCGGTGAAGCTTTCTTT.

V gene TRBV19 combines with J gene TRBJ1-2; D is perhaps TRBD1 (5 bases). V lost 3 bases, J lost 7 bases, and 15 bases lay in between. The CDR3 runs 14 residues. Germline V gene lookup returns CDR1 LNHDA and CDR2 SQIVND (reference sequence). The CDR3 DNA sequence: TGTGCCAGTAGTATGATGGGAGGGGTTGGTGGCTACACCTTC. Its translation is CASSMMGGVGGYTF.

The rearrangement links TRBV7-2 to TRBJ1-2, with D possibly TRBD1 on 6 matching bases. CDR1 is SGHTA, CDR2 FQGNSA, per germline. V lost 1 base to trimming and J lost 8 bases, with 14 bases between them. The length of the CDR3 is 14 residues. CDR3 sequence (DNA): TGTGCCAGCAGCTTAGGGGGGCAGGCTCGGGGCTACACCTTC. Protein sequence: CASSLGGQARGYTF.

This chain links TRBV12-3 or TRBV12-4 with TRBJ2-7; a possible D gene is TRBD1 (5 bases). Trimming removed 3 bases from V and 4 bases from J, with 7 bases in between. The CDR3 has 12 amino acids. CDR3 protein: CASSFQGYEQYF. DNA for the CDR3: TGTGCCAGCAGTTTTCAGGGATACGAGCAGTACTTC.

This clone has a single count. The chain employs TRBV5-1 and TRBJ2-7, with TRBD1 matching 10 bases. After removal of 3 bases from V and 4 bases from J, the junction contained 4 bases not matched to a gene. Germline V gene sequence: CDR1 SGHRS, CDR2 YFSETQ. The CDR3 covers 14 residues. The CDR3 DNA is TGCGCCAGCAGCTGGGGGACAGGGGAATACGAGCAGTACTTC. This codes for CASSWGTGEYEQYF. The full variable domain, its missing parts supplied by reference TRBV5-1 and TRBJ2-7, is KAGVTQTPRYLIKTRGQQVTLSCSPISGHRSVSWYQQTPGQGLQFLFEYFSETQRNKGNFPGRFSGRQFSNSRSEMNVSTLELGDSALYLCASSWGTGEYEQYFGPGTRLTVT.

This clone showed up just a few times. The chain couples TRBV6-5 to TRBJ2-6; D gene unclear. V was pared by 5 bases and J by 0 bases, with 8 bases between. The V gene's germline CDR1 is MNHEY and CDR2 SVGAGI. The CDR3 consists of 15 residues. The CDR3 DNA sequence: TGTGCCAGCAGTCCAGTTTCCTCTGGGGCCAACGTCCTGACTTTC. It specifies CASSPVSSGANVLTF.

This chain links TRBV12-3 or TRBV12-4 with TRBJ2-7, with a tentative D call TRBD1 (6 bases). The CDR3 length is 13 residues. V was cut by 6 bases and J by 1 base, with 10 bases left in between. Written as DNA, the CDR3 is TGTGCCAGCAGGCCGACAGGATCCTACGAGCAGTACTTC. Translating it yields CASRPTGSYEQYF.

V and J are TRBV18 and TRBJ1-2; the match to TRBD1 covers 7 bases. Germline CDR1 and CDR2: KGHSH and LQKENI. V gave up 4 bases and J gave up 0 bases; unmatched junction bases: 5. This CDR3 has 15 residues. Written as DNA, the CDR3 is TGTGCCAGCTCACTCGGGGACAGACCTAACTATGGCTACACCTTC. Translated: CASSLGDRPNYGYTF.

J is TRBJ2-5 and V is TRBV5-6, with D tentatively TRBD2 (6 bases). Between the trimmed V and J ends, which lost 4 bases and 7 bases, there was a span of 11 bases. Germline V gene data show CDR1 as SGHDT and CDR2 as YYEEEE. The CDR3 consists of 12 residues. For the CDR3, the DNA is TGTGCCAGCAGCACCGGAGGGGTGACCCAGTACTTC. Translated: CASSTGGVTQYF. Drawing the rest from reference TRBV5-6 and TRBJ2-5, the complete variable domain is DAGVTQSPTHLIKTRGQQVTLRCSPKSGHDTVSWYQQALGQGPQFIFQYYEEEERQRGNFPDRFSGHQFPNYSSELNVNALLLGDSALYLCASSTGGVTQYFGPGTRLLVL.

The V gene is TRBV6-5, the J gene TRBJ1-1, with D possibly matching TRBD1 (5 bases). Germline V CDR1 and CDR2: MNHEY, SVGAGI. CDR3 length: 12 amino acids. The V end was cut by 7 bases, the J end by 0 bases, with 6 bases between. For the CDR3, the DNA is TGTGCCAGCATGGACATGAACACTGAAGCTTTCTTT. It specifies CASMDMNTEAFF.

The chain has TRBV25-1 and TRBJ1-3; no clear D. The CDR3 contains 18 residues. Trimming shortened V by 6 bases and J by 2 bases, and 23 bases separated the two germline ends. Germline V gene sequence: CDR1 MGHDK, CDR2 SYGVNS. CDR3: CASSSPSPLAFPGNTIYF. The DNA of the CDR3 is TGTGCCAGCAGCAGCCCTTCCCCGCTAGCTTTTCCTGGAAACACCATATATTTT.

The chain joins TRBV28 to TRBJ2-7, with D perhaps TRBD2 (6 bases). Germline V gene data show CDR1 as MDHEN and CDR2 as SYDVKM. V was pared by 9 bases and J by 0 bases, with 12 bases between. This CDR3 has 13 amino acids. This CDR3 is CASTPGLSYEQYF. The CDR3 coding sequence is TGTGCCAGTACACCGGGACTCTCCTACGAGCAGTACTTC.

The table lists this clone with many counts. The V and J genes are TRBV6-6 and TRBJ2-2; a weak D match, TRBD2 (5 bases). V lost 4 bases, J lost 7 bases, and 19 bases lay in between. Germline-derived CDR1 and CDR2 are MNHNY and SVGAGI (reference sequence). The CDR3 length is 16 residues. CDR3 in DNA: TGTGCCAGCAGTTTTGGAGGTGGGGTCGGAGTCGGGGAGCTGTTTTTT. It is translated as CASSFGGGVGVGELFF.

The chain combines TRBV2 with TRBJ2-1, with 10 bases lining up with TRBD2. Trimming cost V 4 bases and J 1 base; bases outside gene matches: 4. Germline V gene lookup returns CDR1 SNHLY and CDR2 FYNNEI. The CDR3 runs 16 residues. The CDR3 bases are TGTGCCAGCAGTGGGTTAGCGGGAGGTTCCTACAATGAGCAGTTCTTC. Translation gives CASSGLAGGSYNEQFF.

The V gene is TRBV4-1, the J gene TRBJ2-1, with 9 bases lining up with TRBD2. Germline-derived CDR1 and CDR2 are MGHRA and YSYEKL. V lost 4 bases, J lost 7 bases, and 8 bases stayed unmatched. CDR3 length: 15 residues. The CDR3 sequence is CASSPGLARANEQFF. CDR3 nucleotide sequence: TGCGCCAGCAGCCCGGGACTAGCCCGGGCTAATGAGCAGTTCTTC.

This clone has only a few counts. J is TRBJ2-1 and V is TRBV20-1; D is undetermined. Germline V gene data show CDR1 as DFQATT and CDR2 as SNEGSKA (reference sequence). V lost 6 bases, J lost 8 bases, and 8 bases lay in between. The CDR3 is 10 amino acids. CDR3 loop: CSALRDEQFF. DNA of the CDR3: TGCAGTGCGCTGCGCGATGAGCAGTTCTTC.

The V call is TRBV3-1 (or the pseudogene TRBV3-2), the J call TRBJ1-6; D remains unclear. The V end was cut by 5 bases, the J end by 7 bases, with 15 bases between. The CDR3 contains 15 residues. CDR1 is LGHDT, CDR2 YNNKEL, per germline (reference sequence). The CDR3: CASSDGGRWNSPLHF. In DNA, the CDR3 is TGTGCCAGCAGCGACGGAGGACGTTGGAATTCACCCCTCCACTTT.